A selection of T cell receptor beta chains follows, all from one sample in a study of OX40 agonist ivuxolimab in advanced cancers. Clones were sequenced by immunoSEQ multiplex PCR, and TCRdb holds only the in-frame ones, with some missing. The sample holds 75,000 to 95,000 clones, 85% seen once. Here the sequenced sample was CD4+ or CD8+ T cells sorted from blood, taken in a trial of the OX40 agonist ivuxolimab. The receptor source for this set is an adult with an advanced solid tumor such as melanoma, head and neck, liver or kidney cancer. CDR3s include the opening cysteine and the closing phenylalanine or tryptophan. A D gene is named only where the DNA matches it firmly. A clone size is listed for some rows: how often the clone was seen (once, few, many), or a class if it is expanded.

CDR3	DNA	J	V	D	size
CASSLQAHYGYTF	TGTGCCAGCAGTTTACAGGCCCACTATGGCTACACCTTC	TRBJ1-2	TRBV11-2	NA	NA
CASSLGKNTEAFF	TGTGCCAGCAGCTTAGGGAAGAACACTGAAGCTTTCTTT	TRBJ1-1	TRBV11-2	NA	NA
CASSTAGTDYGYTF	TGTGCCAGCAGTACGGCCGGGACAGACTATGGCTACACCTTC	TRBJ1-2	TRBV6-1	TRBD1	NA
CSARTHPEQFF	TGCAGTGCTAGGACACACCCTGAGCAGTTCTTC	TRBJ2-1	TRBV20-1	NA	NA
CASSLRGNTEAFF	TGCGCCAGCAGCTTGAGGGGAAACACTGAAGCTTTCTTT	TRBJ1-1	TRBV5-1	NA	once
CASSLVGGAGGYTF	TGTGCCAGCAGCTTAGTGGGGGGCGCAGGTGGCTACACCTTC	TRBJ1-2	TRBV11-3	NA	NA
CASSVGNFLNTEAFF	TGTGCCAGCAGCGTAGGTAACTTTTTGAACACTGAAGCTTTCTTT	TRBJ1-1	TRBV9	NA	NA
CASSYYQGANTGELFF	TGTGCCAGCAGTTACTATCAGGGGGCGAATACCGGGGAGCTGTTTTTT	TRBJ2-2	TRBV6-5	TRBD1	NA
CAWSVRHEQYF	TGTGCCTGGAGTGTCAGGCACGAGCAGTACTTC	TRBJ2-7	TRBV30	NA	NA
CASSLDSGPDTQYF	TGTGCCAGCAGCTTAGATAGCGGGCCGGATACGCAGTATTTT	TRBJ2-3	TRBV7-2	TRBD2	NA
CASSSFGAGNRNQPQHF	TGTGCCAGCAGCTCCTTCGGCGCGGGGAATCGCAATCAGCCCCAGCATTTT	TRBJ1-5	TRBV7-6	NA	NA
CASSYADSSYEQYF	TGTGCCAGCAGTTACGCCGATAGCTCCTACGAGCAGTACTTC	TRBJ2-7	TRBV6-5	NA	NA
CASSRDYSGNTIYF	TGTGCCAGCAGCCGAGATTACTCTGGAAACACCATATATTTT	TRBJ1-3	TRBV6-5	NA	NA
CASSLESRGRHEAFF	TGTGCCAGCAGCTTAGAATCCAGGGGTCGCCACGAAGCTTTCTTT	TRBJ1-1	TRBV7-2	NA	NA
CASSLKETQYF	TGTGCCAGCAGCTTAAAAGAGACCCAGTACTTC	TRBJ2-5	TRBV7-8	NA	NA
CASSITGHYGYTF	TGTGCCAGTAGTATAACAGGCCACTATGGCTACACCTTC	TRBJ1-2	TRBV19	NA	few